Below, 30 T cell receptor beta chains from the same sample are listed, as sequenced in a study of blood T cells in healthy people across ages. Through a sample-barcoded 5' primer and a J-beta primer mix, a second PCR was run for 7 to 11 cycles. TCRdb reprocessed the 5' RACE reads via MiXCR and lists one record per CDR3 protein. The sample yields approximately 700,000 distinct CDR3 sequences, approximately 30% seen once. Sequencing input: blood. The receptor source for this set is an elderly woman in good health.

Ten or more counts support this clonotype. This chain uses TRBV11-2 with TRBJ2-1; D unclear. Trimming left V 1 base short and J 3 bases short, with 19 bases between. From germline, CDR1 is SGHAT and CDR2 FQNNGV. The CDR3 contains 18 residues. The CDR3 sequence is CASSLAPPSSRVYNEQFF. CDR3 sequence (DNA): TGTGCCAGCAGCTTAGCCCCGCCTTCTAGTAGGGTCTACAATGAGCAGTTCTTC.

This clonotype came up many times. J is TRBJ2-3 and V is TRBV6-6; the D is unclear. The CDR3 is 13 amino acids. Germline V CDR1 and CDR2: MNHNY, SVGAGI (reference sequence). Trimming pared 8 bases from V and 2 bases from J, leaving 11 bases between. The CDR3 here is CASWKELTDTQYF. The CDR3 coding sequence is TGTGCCAGCTGGAAAGAGCTCACAGATACGCAGTATTTT.

The chain joins TRBV6-1 to TRBJ1-4; a weak D match, TRBD1 (6 bases). The CDR3 totals 14 residues. Germline V lookup: CDR1 MNHNS, CDR2 SASEGT. V gave up 6 bases and J gave up 4 bases, with 12 bases separating them. CDR3 in amino acids: CASRGGHVNEKLFF. The CDR3 DNA reads as TGTGCCAGCAGGGGGGGACACGTTAATGAAAAACTGTTTTTT.

This clonotype was counted many times. The J gene is TRBJ1-2, the V gene TRBV5-1, with a tentative D call TRBD1 (6 bases). V was clipped by 3 bases and J by 5 bases, with 14 bases between them. The CDR3 contains 14 residues. From germline, CDR1 is SGHRS and CDR2 YFSETQ. The CDR3 loop is CASSWEGEAYGYTF. CDR3 bases: TGCGCCAGCAGCTGGGAGGGGGAAGCGTATGGCTACACCTTC.

This clonotype was found a few times. V and J are TRBV20-1 and TRBJ1-5; perhaps TRBD1 as D (6 bases). V lost 5 bases, J lost 3 bases, and 11 bases lay in between. The germline gives CDR1 DFQATT, CDR2 SNEGSKA (reference sequence). CDR3 size: 13 residues. CDR3 nucleotides: TGCAGTGCTCGGACAGACTCCAATCAGCCCCAGCATTTT. Its protein product is CSARTDSNQPQHF.

This chain links TRBV5-5 with TRBJ1-1; D remains ambiguous. The germline V gene has CDR1 SGHKS and CDR2 YYEKEE (reference sequence). The CDR3 sequence is 16 residues long. Trimming removed 4 bases at V and 6 bases at J, with 22 bases between. CDR3 sequence reads: CASSETAGFVISEAFF. CDR3 coding DNA: TGTGCCAGCAGCGAGACGGCGGGATTTGTTATATCTGAAGCTTTCTTT.

This clonotype was detected a few times. One junction end does not reproduce the germline sequence, and a read error may be involved. The chain is built from TRBV10-3 and TRBJ2-5; D unresolved. Per germline, CDR1 ENHRY and CDR2 SYGVKD. This CDR3 has 14 amino acids. The CDR3 region has the DNA TGTGCCATCAGGGAGTCGTCCGGTGCCGAGACCCAGTACTTC. Translation gives CAIRESSGAETQYF.

This clonotype was seen ten or more times. In DNA, the CDR3 is TGCAGTGCTAGAGTCCCGGGACTCGCCTACAATGAGCAGTTCTTC. This codes for CSARVPGLAYNEQFF. The chain combines TRBV20-1 with TRBJ2-1; TRBD2 might be the D (6 bases). Germline-derived CDR1 and CDR2 are DFQATT and SNEGSKA (reference sequence). The CDR3 runs 15 residues. The V end lost 1 base, the J end lost 2 bases, and 12 bases lay between the germline ends.

Concerning this clonotype: A much larger clonotype is one base distant, so this may be a read error. This rearrangement joins TRBV6-5 to TRBJ2-7; D is unclear. This CDR3 has 13 amino acids. Germline V lookup: CDR1 MNHEY, CDR2 SVGAGI. V gave up 6 bases and J gave up 7 bases, with 16 bases separating them. As DNA, the CDR3 is TGTGCCAGCAGATCTGACGGATACAATGAGCAGTACTTC. It encodes CASRSDGYNEQYF.

The chain uses TRBV18 and TRBJ2-7; D may be TRBD2 (6 bases). The length of the CDR3 is 14 residues. V was pared by 4 bases and J by 3 bases, with 13 bases between. Looked up from germline, CDR1 is KGHSH and CDR2 is LQKENI. The DNA of the CDR3 is TGTGCCAGCTCACGAAGCCCGGGGGACTACGAGCAGTACTTC. Protein product: CASSRSPGDYEQYF.

This clonotype was recorded many times. J is TRBJ2-7 and V is TRBV27; 8 positions agree with TRBD1. CDR1 is MNHEY, CDR2 SMNVEV, per germline (reference sequence). Losses at the gene ends were 8 bases for V and 2 bases for J; bases not matched to a gene: 11. The CDR3 length is 15 residues. CDR3: CASAPPGQVPYEQYF. For the CDR3, the DNA is TGTGCCAGCGCACCCCCGGGACAGGTCCCCTACGAGCAGTACTTC.

There are a few counts of this clonotype. The chain employs TRBV20-1 and TRBJ2-3, with TRBD2 identical over 10 bases. CDR1 is DFQATT, CDR2 SNEGSKA, per germline (reference sequence). The CDR3 contains 17 residues. Trimming cost V 4 bases and J 3 bases; bases outside gene matches: 13. CDR3 in DNA: TGCAGTGCTACATCTCCGGGGGCTAGCGGGGGAACAGATACGCAGTATTTT. This gives the protein CSATSPGASGGTDTQYF.

This clonotype occurred many times. The chain joins TRBV20-1 to TRBJ2-7; D is perhaps TRBD1 (5 bases). Germline loops: CDR1 DFQATT, CDR2 SNEGSKA (reference sequence). The CDR3 is 12 amino acids. CDR3 DNA sequence: TGCAGCACAATGTCAGGGCGCTACGAGCAGTACTTC. Residues: CSTMSGRYEQYF.

At least ten counts were recorded for this clonotype. CDR3 loop: CAETDSYYGYTF. In DNA, the CDR3 is TGTGCCGAGACAGACAGCTACTATGGCTACACCTTC. The chain employs TRBV2 and TRBJ1-2; TRBD1 might be the D (5 bases). V lost 11 bases to trimming and J lost 3 bases, with 13 bases between them. Germline-derived CDR1 and CDR2 are SNHLY and FYNNEI. The CDR3 has 12 residues.

This clonotype has just a few counts. This chain uses TRBV28 with TRBJ1-2; possibly TRBD1 for D (5 bases). Per germline, CDR1 MDHEN and CDR2 SYDVKM. V dropped 2 bases and J dropped 5 bases, with 12 bases sitting between them. The CDR3 is made up of 14 amino acids. DNA of the CDR3: TGTGCCAGCAGTTTAGTGGGGCCCCAGTATGGCTACACCTTC. Translated: CASSLVGPQYGYTF.

This clonotype was observed a handful of times. This clone may be a read error of a much larger clone one base away. The chain carries TRBV20-1 and TRBJ2-5, with unresolved D. CDR3 size: 10 residues. V lost 5 bases, J lost 11 bases, and 12 bases lay in between. Germline V gives CDR1 DFQATT, CDR2 SNEGSKA (reference sequence). This CDR3 is CSASRDEQYF. The CDR3 region has the DNA TGCAGTGCTTCCCGAGATGAGCAGTACTTC.

Points on this clonotype: A single base separates this from a much larger clone, so it may be a read error. The V call is TRBV7-8, the J call TRBJ2-1, with 8 bases fitting TRBD1. The CDR3 is 14 amino acids. Looked up from germline, CDR1 is SGHVS and CDR2 is FQNEAQ. CDR3 sequence: CVSSQGAGNDEQFF. CDR3 coding DNA: TGTGTCAGCAGCCAGGGGGCAGGGAATGATGAGCAGTTCTTC.

This clonotype was seen many times. V and J are TRBV24-1 and TRBJ2-3; tentative D call: TRBD2 (7 bases). This CDR3 spans 15 amino acids. V shed 7 bases and J shed 3 bases, with 16 bases lying between them. Germline V gives CDR1 KGHDR, CDR2 SFDVKD. The CDR3 DNA reads TGTGCCACCAGCCTAGGAGGGGGGGGAACAGATACGCAGTATTTT. This gives the protein CATSLGGGGTDTQYF.

The table lists this clonotype with many counts. The gene calls are TRBV7-2 and TRBJ2-1; TRBD1 aligns across 7 bases. CDR1 and CDR2 (germline): SGHTA, FQGNSA. CDR3 length: 16 residues. Losses at the gene ends were 6 bases for V and 0 bases for J; bases not matched to a gene: 8. CDR3 sequence (DNA): TGTGCCAGCAGGCGACCGGGACAGATCTCCTACAATGAGCAGTTCTTC. Protein sequence: CASRRPGQISYNEQFF.

The chain carries TRBV27 and TRBJ1-1; D is perhaps TRBD1 (5 bases). The V and J ends lost 2 bases and 6 bases respectively, with 13 bases between them. This CDR3 has 14 amino acids. Germline lookup yields CDR1 MNHEY and CDR2 SMNVEV (reference sequence). The CDR3 here is CASSLLQVGAEAFF. CDR3 nucleotides: TGTGCCAGCAGTTTACTACAGGTGGGGGCTGAAGCTTTCTTT.

The rearrangement uses TRBV18 and TRBJ1-2; no reliable D call. V was pared by 1 base and J by 8 bases, with 14 bases between. CDR3 length: 14 residues. Germline values: CDR1 KGHSH, CDR2 LQKENI. In nucleotides, the CDR3 is TGTGCCAGCTCACCACAGGCCGGAGCTAGGGGCTACACCTTC. This encodes CASSPQAGARGYTF.

In its sample, this clonotype was seen many times. The rearrangement links TRBV7-9 to TRBJ2-7, with D possibly being TRBD2 (6 bases). CDR3 size: 16 residues. Trimming shortened V by 3 bases and J by 6 bases, and 21 bases separated the two germline ends. Germline CDR1 is SEHNR and CDR2 is FQNEAQ (reference sequence). In DNA form, the CDR3 reads TGTGCCAGCAGCTTGGACTCCGGGGGATTCATCGTCGAGCAGTACTTC. This codes for CASSLDSGGFIVEQYF.

This rearrangement joins TRBV12-5 to TRBJ1-1; no reliable D call. Germline CDR1 LGHNT, CDR2 FRNRAP. The CDR3 has 13 amino acids. The ends were cut back, 2 bases at V and 2 bases at J, with 6 bases in the middle. The CDR3 DNA is TGTGCTAGTGGTTTGTCCCCTAACACTGAAGCTTTCTTT. The encoded protein is CASGLSPNTEAFF. Looking up the rest from reference TRBV12-5 and TRBJ1-1 gives the full variable domain: DARVTQTPRHKVTEMGQEVTMRCQPILGHNTVFWYRQTMMQGLELLAYFRNRAPLDDSGMPKDRFSAEMPDATLATLKIQPSEPRDSAVYFCASGLSPNTEAFFGQGTRLTVV.

The table lists this clonotype with a few counts. This chain connects TRBV28 to TRBJ1-1; perhaps TRBD1 as D (5 bases). The CDR3 contains 13 residues. CDR1 is MDHEN and CDR2 is SYDVKM in the germline V gene. V dropped 7 bases and J dropped 11 bases, with 20 bases sitting between them. The CDR3 sequence is CASTPPPGAKAFF. CDR3 DNA: TGTGCCAGCACCCCACCTCCCGGGGCTAAGGCTTTCTTT. The whole variable domain, remainder taken from reference TRBV28 and TRBJ1-1, is DVKVTQSSRYLVKRTGEKVFLECVQDMDHENMFWYRQDPGLGLRLIYFSYDVKMKEKGDIPEGYSVSREKKERFSLILESASTNQTSMYLCASTPPPGAKAFFGQGTRLTVV.

In this sample, this clonotype turned up many times. The rearrangement joins TRBV5-1 to TRBJ2-7, with TRBD1 identical over 10 bases. CDR3 length: 14 residues. Germline lookup yields CDR1 SGHRS and CDR2 YFSETQ. With 4 bases clipped from V and 5 bases from J, the junction kept 6 bases outside the gene matches. The CDR3 is CASSPGQGRDEQYF. DNA of the CDR3: TGCGCCAGCAGCCCGGGACAGGGGCGGGACGAGCAGTACTTC.

The V and J genes are TRBV28 and TRBJ2-5; 9 bases fit TRBD2. After removal of 8 bases from V and 0 bases from J, the junction contained 1 base not matched to a gene. Germline V gene data show CDR1 as MDHEN and CDR2 as SYDVKM. The CDR3 runs 13 residues. In nucleotides, the CDR3 is TGTGCCAGCCAGCGGGGGGACCAAGAGACCCAGTACTTC. Protein product: CASQRGDQETQYF.

This clonotype was seen repeatedly, ten times or more. The chain couples TRBV20-1 to TRBJ2-1, with 11 bases identical to TRBD2. V gave up 1 base and J gave up 8 bases; unmatched junction bases: 7. The CDR3 has 15 residues. Germline values: CDR1 DFQATT, CDR2 SNEGSKA (reference sequence). CDR3 sequence (DNA): TGCAGTGCTAGAGTGGGGACTAGCGGAGGGGATGAGCAGTTCTTC. This translates into CSARVGTSGGDEQFF.

This clonotype appeared a few times. The rearrangement uses TRBV20-1 and TRBJ2-5; 12 bases map to TRBD2. The CDR3 covers 14 residues. Looked up from germline, CDR1 is DFQATT and CDR2 is SNEGSKA (reference sequence). J lost 5 bases, V lost 5 bases, and 6 bases had no gene match. CDR3 sequence (DNA): TGCAGTGCTGGTCGGCTAGCGGGGGGGGAGACCCAGTACTTC. This codes for CSAGRLAGGETQYF.

The gene calls are TRBV5-1 and TRBJ2-6; 8 positions match TRBD1. Germline-derived CDR1 and CDR2 are SGHRS and YFSETQ. V shed 2 bases, J shed 2 bases, and the junction held 3 bases outside the gene matches. The CDR3 is 16 residues long. CDR3 DNA: TGCGCCAGCAGCTTAAAGACAGGGGCTGGGGCCAACGTCCTGACTTTC. Protein: CASSLKTGAGANVLTF. The full variable domain, in which reference TRBV5-1 and TRBJ2-6 provide the parts outside the CDR3, is KAGVTQTPRYLIKTRGQQVTLSCSPISGHRSVSWYQQTPGQGLQFLFEYFSETQRNKGNFPGRFSGRQFSNSRSEMNVSTLELGDSALYLCASSLKTGAGANVLTFGAGSRLTVL.

V and J are TRBV6-5 and TRBJ1-2; TRBD1 matches 9 bases. Germline V lookup: CDR1 MNHEY, CDR2 SVGAGI. V shed 5 bases, J shed 9 bases, and the junction held 7 bases outside the gene matches. This CDR3 contains 13 residues. CDR3 sequence (DNA): TGTGCCAGCAGTGAGTACAGGGGGCGAAGCTACACCTTC. It is translated as CASSEYRGRSYTF.